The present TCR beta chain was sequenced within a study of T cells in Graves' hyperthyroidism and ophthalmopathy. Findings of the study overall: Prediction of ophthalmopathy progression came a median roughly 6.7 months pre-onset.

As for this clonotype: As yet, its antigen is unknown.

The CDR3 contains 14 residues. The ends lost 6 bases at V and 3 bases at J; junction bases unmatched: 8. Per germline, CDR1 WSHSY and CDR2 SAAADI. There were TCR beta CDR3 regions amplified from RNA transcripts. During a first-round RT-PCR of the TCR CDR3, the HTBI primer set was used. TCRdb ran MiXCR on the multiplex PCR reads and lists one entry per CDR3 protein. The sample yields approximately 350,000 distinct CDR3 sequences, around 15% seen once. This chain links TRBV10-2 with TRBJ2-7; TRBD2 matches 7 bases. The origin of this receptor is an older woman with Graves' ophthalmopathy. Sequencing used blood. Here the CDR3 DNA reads TGCGCCAGCAGGGGAGGGCCTGTTCACTACGAGCAGTACTTC. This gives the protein CASRGGPVHYEQYF.